These 14 T cell receptor beta chains share one sample of origin, sequenced in a study of T cells after yellow fever vaccination. One entry per CDR3 protein results from TCRdb running MiXCR on the 5' RACE reads. The repertoire includes 350,000 or so distinct CDR3 sequences, about 8.3% of them detected once, and 15% to 20% sits in the top ten. Sequencing was performed on PBMCs, taken roughly 46 days after the first yellow fever vaccination. All receptors come from a man between 18 and 35 years old who received the YFV17D yellow fever vaccine.

This chain connects TRBV11-2 to TRBJ2-5; 10 bases line up with TRBD1. The CDR3 extends over 14 amino acids. V was pared by 5 bases and J by 4 bases, with 4 bases of the junction left unmatched. Germline V gene data show CDR1 as SGHAT and CDR2 as FQNNGV. The chain's CDR3 is CASSATGGGETQYF. CDR3 nucleotide sequence: TGTGCCAGCAGCGCGACAGGGGGCGGAGAGACCCAGTACTTC.

This clonotype was picked up many times. The chain employs TRBV5-1 and TRBJ1-1, with D unclear. The CDR3 contains 12 residues. Trimming took off 0 bases at V and 5 bases at J, with 5 bases between the two ends. Germline V gives CDR1 SGHRS, CDR2 YFSETQ. The CDR3 sequence is CASSLEETEAFF. The DNA of the CDR3 is TGCGCCAGCAGCTTGGAAGAGACTGAAGCTTTCTTT.

The rearrangement joins TRBV7-2 to TRBJ2-5; unclear D gene. Looked up from germline, CDR1 is SGHTA and CDR2 is FQGNSA. V dropped 1 base and J dropped 2 bases, with 11 bases sitting between them. The CDR3 loop spans 15 amino acids. This CDR3 is CASSLGFLLQETQYF. In DNA form, the CDR3 reads TGTGCCAGCAGCTTAGGGTTCCTCCTACAAGAGACCCAGTACTTC.

V usage is TRBV11-2 and J usage is TRBJ2-2; TRBD1 is a possible D gene (6 bases). Germline CDR1 and CDR2: SGHAT and FQNNGV. The CDR3 runs 16 residues. Trimming stripped 5 bases from V and 4 bases from J, with 17 bases between. The CDR3, as DNA: TGTGCCAGCAGCGATACTACAACAGGGTTCACCGGGGAGCTGTTTTTT. It encodes CASSDTTTGFTGELFF.

This clonotype was picked up a small number of times. This chain uses TRBV4-1 with TRBJ1-5; 8 nucleotides match TRBD1. V was clipped by 10 bases and J by 5 bases; unmatched bases: 7. The CDR3 is 13 residues long. CDR1 is MGHRA, CDR2 YSYEKL, per germline. The DNA of the CDR3 is TGCGCCACCGCGGGACAGGTGCATCAGCCCCAGCATTTT. Its protein is CATAGQVHQPQHF.

As to this clonotype: This may come from a read error, since a much larger clone is one base off. The chain recombines TRBV18 with TRBJ2-7; D uncertain. Germline CDR1 reads KGHSH; CDR2 reads LQKENI. The CDR3 length is 13 residues. Trimming took 3 bases from V and 1 from J, leaving 7 bases between them. Here the CDR3 DNA reads TGTGCCAGCTCACCGGACGGTTCCTACGAGCAGTACTTC. This encodes CASSPDGSYEQYF.

In this sample, this clonotype turned up many times. CDR3 sequence: CASSLQRNTEAFF. DNA for the CDR3: TGCGCCAGCAGCTTGCAACGGAACACTGAAGCTTTCTTT. This sequence joins TRBV5-1 and TRBJ1-1, with unresolved D. Trimming cost V 1 base and J 1 base, with 5 bases left between them. Germline V gene data show CDR1 as SGHRS and CDR2 as YFSETQ. The CDR3 covers 13 residues.

This clonotype was seen once. This chain connects TRBV7-2 to TRBJ2-7; the D gene is possibly TRBD2 (5 bases). This CDR3 contains 14 residues. The germline V gene has CDR1 SGHTA and CDR2 FQGNSA. Between the trimmed V and J ends, which lost 5 bases and 0 bases, there was a span of 11 bases. CDR3: CASSAGLSSYEQYF. Here the CDR3 DNA reads TGTGCCAGCAGCGCGGGCCTGAGCTCCTACGAGCAGTACTTC.

This chain uses TRBV25-1 with TRBJ2-5; TRBD1 aligns across 9 bases. The germline gives CDR1 MGHDK, CDR2 SYGVNS. The CDR3 totals 15 residues. The trim removed 3 bases at V and 5 bases at J, leaving 7 bases unmatched. The CDR3 bases are TGTGCCAGCAGTGAGAAGGACAGGGGATACGAGACCCAGTACTTC. This codes for CASSEKDRGYETQYF.

This clonotype has a handful of counts. This rearrangement joins TRBV6-5 to TRBJ2-1; D may be TRBD1 (7 bases). V was clipped by 2 bases and J by 10 bases, with 12 bases between them. CDR3 length: 13 amino acids. Germline loops: CDR1 MNHEY, CDR2 SVGAGI. CDR3 protein: CASSYGGGREQFF. The CDR3 DNA is TGTGCCAGCAGTTACGGAGGGGGCCGGGAGCAGTTCTTC.

This clonotype was picked up a small number of times. J is TRBJ1-2 and V is TRBV5-1; D is perhaps TRBD1 (6 bases). The ends were cut back, 5 bases at V and 8 bases at J, with 19 bases in the middle. In germline, CDR1 is SGHRS, CDR2 YFSETQ. The CDR3 runs 14 residues. The chain's CDR3 is CASSPTPGAGGYTF. Written as DNA, the CDR3 is TGCGCCAGCAGTCCTACTCCGGGGGCCGGGGGCTACACCTTC.

The V and J genes are TRBV19 and TRBJ2-2, with TRBD1 matching 10 bases. CDR1 is LNHDA and CDR2 is SQIVND in the germline V gene (reference sequence). CDR3 length: 15 residues. The CDR3 protein is CADRGDRGDTGELFF. The CDR3 DNA follows: TGTGCAGATCGTGGGGACAGGGGCGATACCGGGGAGCTGTTTTTT.

The gene calls are TRBV5-1 and TRBJ2-1; TRBD2 aligns across 12 bases. The trim removed 4 bases at V and 7 bases at J, leaving 9 bases unmatched. The CDR3 extends over 16 amino acids. Germline V gives CDR1 SGHRS, CDR2 YFSETQ. Written as DNA, the CDR3 is TGCGCCAGCAGCGCTAGACTAGCGGGGGAGGGGAATGAGCAGTTCTTC. Translated, it gives CASSARLAGEGNEQFF.

The chain recombines TRBV5-1 with TRBJ2-1; D is possibly TRBD2 (5 bases). The germline CDR1 and CDR2 sequences are SGHRS and YFSETQ. V gave up 0 bases and J gave up 5 bases, with 9 bases separating them. The CDR3 totals 14 residues. CDR3 nucleotides: TGCGCCAGCAGCTTGGTATCAGCGGACAATGAGCAGTTCTTC. Residues: CASSLVSADNEQFF.